Listed below are T cell receptor beta chains from one sample, sequenced in a study of CD8 T cells in ankylosing spondylitis. In TCRdb, the 5' RACE reads were re-called with MiXCR into one record per CDR3 protein. The sample lists over 450,000 distinct CDR3 sequences; approximately 11% were seen once. Input material: blood, either unsorted or a sorted T cell fraction (not recorded which). The receptors here all came from a male donor with ankylosing spondylitis. Each CDR3 is given with its conserved first and last residue. The order of the fields is clone size, V gene, J gene, D gene, CDR3 DNA, CDR3 protein. A D gene is named only where the DNA matches it firmly. Part of the rows lack a size; the others show once, few, many or a class for expanded clones.

clone_size: -
v_call: TRBV3-1
j_call: TRBJ2-3
d_call: TRBD1
cdr3_nt: TGTGCCAGCAGCAAGGGACAGGGGGCAGATACGCAGTGTTTT
cdr3_aa: CASSKGQGADTQCF

clone_size: -
v_call: TRBV11-2
j_call: TRBJ2-4
d_call: -
cdr3_nt: TGTGCCAGCAGCAAGGGGCGGGAAAACATTCAGTACTTC
cdr3_aa: CASSKGRENIQYF

clone_size: few
v_call: TRBV7-2
j_call: TRBJ2-5
d_call: TRBD2
cdr3_nt: TGTGCCAGCAGCTCCCGCGGGAGGAGAGAGACCCAGTACTTC
cdr3_aa: CASSSRGRRETQYF

clone_size: -
v_call: TRBV4-1
j_call: TRBJ2-1
d_call: -
cdr3_nt: TGCGCCAGCAGCGAAGGGGGGAGGCAAAATGAGCAGTTCTTC
cdr3_aa: CASSEGGRQNEQFF

clone_size: few
v_call: TRBV7-8
j_call: TRBJ2-1
d_call: TRBD2
cdr3_nt: TGTGCCAGCAGCACCACCCGGGGGGCTAGCGGGAGGAGCTCCTACAATGAGCAGTTCTTC
cdr3_aa: CASSTTRGASGRSSYNEQFF

clone_size: few
v_call: TRBV27
j_call: TRBJ1-4
d_call: TRBD1
cdr3_nt: TGTGCCAGCAGTTTAGCCGGGACAGATGAAAAACTGTTTTTT
cdr3_aa: CASSLAGTDEKLFF

clone_size: many
v_call: TRBV12-3/TRBV12-4
j_call: TRBJ2-1
d_call: -
cdr3_nt: TGTGCCAGCAGTTTCATTGAATACAATGAGCAGTTCTTC
cdr3_aa: CASSFIEYNEQFF

clone_size: -
v_call: TRBV29-1
j_call: TRBJ2-7
d_call: TRBD1
cdr3_nt: TGCAGCTTCGGGACAGGGTCCTACGAGCAGTACTTC
cdr3_aa: CSFGTGSYEQYF

clone_size: -
v_call: TRBV25-1
j_call: TRBJ1-2
d_call: TRBD1
cdr3_nt: TGTGCCAGCCAAGGACAGGGGGCATTTTATGGCTACACCTTC
cdr3_aa: CASQGQGAFYGYTF

clone_size: few
v_call: TRBV19
j_call: TRBJ1-2
d_call: -
cdr3_nt: TGTGCCAGTATCACACAGGGAGGGCTGAACTATGGCTACACCTTC
cdr3_aa: CASITQGGLNYGYTF

clone_size: few
v_call: TRBV28
j_call: TRBJ2-1
d_call: -
cdr3_nt: TGTCTCTCTGGGCGCCAGGGTGTCCCCAATGAGCAGTTCTTC
cdr3_aa: CLSGRQGVPNEQFF

clone_size: -
v_call: TRBV5-1
j_call: TRBJ1-2
d_call: -
cdr3_nt: TGCGCCAGCAGCTTGGAACCTTCAGGAACCTATGGCTACACCTTC
cdr3_aa: CASSLEPSGTYGYTF

clone_size: many
v_call: TRBV2
j_call: TRBJ2-1
d_call: TRBD2
cdr3_nt: TGTGCCAGCAGGGGACTAGCGGGAAACGATGAGCAGTTCTTC
cdr3_aa: CASRGLAGNDEQFF

clone_size: -
v_call: TRBV12-3/TRBV12-4
j_call: TRBJ1-1
d_call: -
cdr3_nt: TGTGCCAGCAGCCACAATGTGGCCACTGAAGCTTTCTTT
cdr3_aa: CASSHNVATEAFF

clone_size: -
v_call: TRBV20-1
j_call: TRBJ2-2
d_call: TRBD1
cdr3_nt: TGCAGTGCTAGCGCCGGGGACAGCACCGGGGAGCTGTTTTTT
cdr3_aa: CSASAGDSTGELFF

clone_size: few
v_call: TRBV6-1
j_call: TRBJ2-5
d_call: -
cdr3_nt: TGTGCCAGCAGTGCGACAGCGCTTTCCCTTCTTAGGGGCCAAGAGACCCAGTACTTC
cdr3_aa: CASSATALSLLRGQETQYF

clone_size: -
v_call: TRBV5-6
j_call: TRBJ2-1
d_call: TRBD1
cdr3_nt: TGTGCCAGCAGCTCTCCGGGACAGGGGGTTTACAATGAGCAGTTCTTC
cdr3_aa: CASSSPGQGVYNEQFF

clone_size: few
v_call: TRBV11-3
j_call: TRBJ1-4
d_call: -
cdr3_nt: TGTGCCAGCAGCTTAGTCGCAGGGAGCGGAAAACTGTTTTTT
cdr3_aa: CASSLVAGSGKLFF

clone_size: -
v_call: TRBV19
j_call: TRBJ2-2
d_call: TRBD1
cdr3_nt: TGTGCCAGTGGGGACAGGGATGTCACCGGGGAGCTGTTTTTT
cdr3_aa: CASGDRDVTGELFF

clone_size: few
v_call: TRBV6-2/TRBV6-3
j_call: TRBJ2-1
d_call: TRBD1
cdr3_nt: TGTGCCAGCAGTGAGCCCGGACAGGGGTCAAGTGAGCAGTTCTTC
cdr3_aa: CASSEPGQGSSEQFF

clone_size: many
v_call: TRBV12-3/TRBV12-4
j_call: TRBJ1-2
d_call: -
cdr3_nt: TGTGCCAGCACCAGACATCCCGACAGTAACTATGGCTACACCTTC
cdr3_aa: CASTRHPDSNYGYTF

clone_size: many
v_call: TRBV7-2
j_call: TRBJ1-4
d_call: -
cdr3_nt: TGTGCCAGCAGCTTACAGGCAACTAATGAAAAACTGTTTTTT
cdr3_aa: CASSLQATNEKLFF

clone_size: -
v_call: TRBV20-1
j_call: TRBJ2-2
d_call: -
cdr3_nt: TGCAGTGCTAGTTCCCCTGTAGGAACCGGGGAGCTGTTTTTT
cdr3_aa: CSASSPVGTGELFF

clone_size: many
v_call: TRBV5-1
j_call: TRBJ2-5
d_call: TRBD2
cdr3_nt: TGCGCCAGCAGCTCGACTAGCGGGAGTGAAGAGACCCAGTACTTC
cdr3_aa: CASSSTSGSEETQYF